Following are 10 T cell receptor beta chains from one sample sequenced in a study of OX40 agonist ivuxolimab in advanced cancers. Only in-frame clones appear in the TCRdb table, and some are missing; sequencing was by immunoSEQ multiplex PCR. The table lists tens of thousands of clones, about 88% of them singletons. This material consisted of CD4+ or CD8+ T cells sorted from blood, taken in a trial of the OX40 agonist ivuxolimab. The receptor set was obtained from an adult with an advanced solid tumor such as melanoma, head and neck, liver or kidney cancer.

CDR3 loop: CASTQGVSTEAFF. Here the CDR3 DNA reads TGTGCCAGCACCCAGGGGGTTAGTACTGAAGCTTTCTTT. The chain employs TRBV5-5 and TRBJ1-1, with 7 bases matching TRBD1. The CDR3 sequence is 13 residues long. CDR1 is SGHKS and CDR2 is YYEKEE in the germline V gene (reference sequence). V lost 6 bases to trimming and J lost 5 bases; unmatched junction nucleotides: 7.

J is TRBJ1-2 and V is TRBV6-1; 7 bases agree with TRBD1. Germline V gives CDR1 MNHNS, CDR2 SASEGT. This CDR3 has 14 residues. J lost 4 bases, V lost 4 bases, and 6 bases had no gene match. CDR3 residues: CASSAGQRSYGYTF. CDR3 nucleotide sequence: TGTGCCAGCAGTGCGGGACAGCGAAGCTATGGCTACACCTTC.

The V gene is TRBV2, the J gene TRBJ2-6, with a tentative D call TRBD2 (6 bases). V was shortened by 6 bases and J by 2 bases, with 8 bases between the two germline ends. Germline V gene sequence: CDR1 SNHLY, CDR2 FYNNEI. This CDR3 contains 14 residues. The CDR3, as DNA: TGTGCCAGCAGGGCGGGGCCTGGGGCCAACGTCCTGACTTTC. Translating it yields CASRAGPGANVLTF.

The V gene is TRBV5-1, the J gene TRBJ2-7; D tentatively reads TRBD1 or TRBD2 (5 bases each). The V and J ends lost 1 base and 4 bases respectively, with 18 bases between them. The CDR3 has 16 amino acids. CDR1 and CDR2 (germline): SGHRS, YFSETQ. This chain's CDR3 is CASSLTPGRTKYEQYF. In DNA form, the CDR3 reads TGCGCCAGCAGCTTGACCCCGGGACGAACGAAGTACGAGCAGTACTTC.

This rearrangement joins TRBV27 to TRBJ2-5, with TRBD1 matching 9 bases. With 5 bases clipped from V and 0 bases from J, the junction kept 13 bases outside the gene matches. The CDR3 is made up of 18 amino acids. The V gene's germline CDR1 is MNHEY and CDR2 SMNVEV (reference sequence). Written as DNA, the CDR3 is TGTGCCAGCAGTCCCCAATCGGGACAGGGAGCCCACCAAGAGACCCAGTACTTC. It translates to CASSPQSGQGAHQETQYF.

This clone was recorded once. The rearrangement uses TRBV14 and TRBJ2-7, with TRBD2 matching 7 bases. J was trimmed by 3 bases and V by 4 bases; bases with no gene match: 3. Germline-derived CDR1 and CDR2 are SGHDN and FVKESK. CDR3 length: 13 residues. CDR3 sequence: CASSRSGNYEQYF. For the CDR3, the DNA is TGTGCCAGCAGCCGAAGCGGGAACTACGAGCAGTACTTC.

This clone occurred a few times. The chain uses TRBV11-3 and TRBJ2-2; 7 bases align to TRBD1. Per germline, CDR1 SGHNT and CDR2 YENEEA. The junction had 3 bases not matched to a gene; V was cut back by 1 base and J by 1 base. The CDR3 spans 16 residues. The CDR3 coding sequence is TGTGCCAGCAGCTTAGGGGGGACAGTGAACACCGGGGAGCTGTTTTTT. Its protein is CASSLGGTVNTGELFF.

V usage is TRBV4-1 and J usage is TRBJ1-4, with a tentative D call TRBD1 (5 bases). The CDR3 has 16 amino acids. The V end was cut by 0 bases, the J end by 5 bases, with 13 bases between. Germline V gene data show CDR1 as MGHRA and CDR2 as YSYEKL. DNA of the CDR3: TGCGCCAGCAGCCAAGACGGAACAGGAGGGAATGAAAAACTGTTTTTT. It specifies CASSQDGTGGNEKLFF.

The J gene is TRBJ2-3, the V gene TRBV6-4, with D possibly matching TRBD2 (6 bases). This CDR3 is built from 14 residues. V lost 2 bases and J lost 4, with 10 bases in between. CDR1 is MRHNA, CDR2 SNTAGT, per germline. The CDR3 is CASSDRGSPDTQYF. As DNA, the CDR3 is TGTGCCAGCAGTGACCGGGGGTCCCCAGATACGCAGTATTTT.

J is TRBJ1-2 and V is TRBV7-9; possible D gene TRBD1, 5 bases. The germline V gene encodes CDR1 SEHNR and CDR2 FQNEAQ (reference sequence). CDR3 length: 14 amino acids. Trimming stripped 0 bases from V and 3 bases from J, with 8 bases between. CDR3 DNA: TGTGCCAGCAGCTTAGCTGCCAGGGACTATGGCTACACCTTC. Amino acid sequence: CASSLAARDYGYTF.